The 14 T cell receptor beta chains below all came from one sample that was sequenced in a study of Graves' ophthalmopathy and Graves' hyperthyroidism. RNA transcripts served as template for amplifying TCR beta CDR3 sequences. An opening RT-PCR round employed HTBI primers and preceded a second-round multiplex PCR. TCRdb redid the calling of the multiplex PCR reads with MiXCR, one entry per CDR3 protein. The sample contains about 220,000 distinct CDR3 sequences, under 25% of which appear only once. Sequencing used peripheral blood. These TCRs come from a woman in her 50s with Graves' ophthalmopathy.

There are many counts of this clonotype. The V gene is TRBV10-3, the J gene TRBJ2-5; TRBD1 or TRBD2 may be the D gene (6 bases each). Trimming stripped 7 bases from V and 5 bases from J, with 11 bases between. The germline CDR1 and CDR2 sequences are ENHRY and SYGVKD. The CDR3 has 12 amino acids. CDR3 sequence: CAIKGGHETQYF. In DNA, the CDR3 is TGTGCCATCAAAGGGGGGCATGAGACCCAGTACTTC.

This clonotype was picked up one time. The rearrangement uses TRBV27 and TRBJ2-5; possibly TRBD1 for D (5 bases). The V gene's germline CDR1 is MNHEY and CDR2 SMNVEV (reference sequence). The CDR3 covers 13 residues. V lost 4 bases and J lost 5, with 11 bases in between. DNA for the CDR3: TGTGCCAGCAGTTCCAGGGTTCCGGAGACCCAGTACTTC. It specifies CASSSRVPETQYF.

This clonotype was seen just once. The rearrangement joins TRBV18 to TRBJ2-7, with D perhaps matching TRBD2 (6 bases). The CDR3 loop spans 17 amino acids. The V end lost 2 bases, the J end lost 4 bases, and 21 bases lay between the germline ends. CDR1 is KGHSH and CDR2 is LQKENI in the germline V gene. The chain's CDR3 is CASSPGGTGTDGYEQYF. The CDR3 DNA reads as TGTGCCAGCTCACCAGGAGGGACCGGGACGGACGGGTACGAGCAGTACTTC.

This clonotype was recorded many times. The chain combines TRBV29-1 with TRBJ2-7, with TRBD1 identical over 8 bases. The CDR3 runs to 11 residues. The ends lost 6 bases at V and 7 bases at J; junction bases unmatched: 5. In germline, CDR1 is SQVTM, CDR2 ANQGSEA. The CDR3 region has the DNA TGCAGCGTCGGACAGGGATGGGAGCAGTACTTC. Amino acids: CSVGQGWEQYF.

There are many counts of this clonotype. CDR3 in amino acids: CASSYGTPPGTEAFF. In nucleotides, the CDR3 is TGTGCCAGCAGTTACGGCACACCCCCGGGCACTGAAGCTTTCTTT. This chain links TRBV6-5 with TRBJ1-1; D uncertain. The CDR3 has 15 amino acids. The V gene's germline CDR1 is MNHEY and CDR2 SVGAGI. V lost 2 bases and J lost 4, with 14 bases in between.

The chain links TRBV12-3 or TRBV12-4 to TRBJ2-7; D not resolved. Between the trimmed V and J ends, which lost 5 bases and 2 bases, there was a span of 10 bases. This CDR3 comprises 13 residues. CDR3 sequence (DNA): TGTGCCAGCAGTCGGTACGGCCCCTACGAGCAGTACTTC. Its protein is CASSRYGPYEQYF.

A single count supports this clonotype. The chain uses TRBV6-1 and TRBJ2-5; 13 bases are shared with TRBD2. Trimming removed 1 base from V and 4 bases from J; junction bases left unmatched: 0. CDR3 length: 15 amino acids. The V gene's germline CDR1 is MNHNS and CDR2 SASEGT. The CDR3 spells CASSEGTSGRETQYF. The CDR3 DNA follows: TGTGCCAGCAGTGAAGGGACTAGCGGGAGAGAGACCCAGTACTTC.

The chain joins TRBV6-1 to TRBJ2-7; possibly TRBD1 or TRBD2 for D (5 bases each). Trimming cost V 6 bases and J 1 base, with 13 bases left between them. Per germline, CDR1 MNHNS and CDR2 SASEGT. This CDR3 is 14 amino acids long. CDR3 protein: CASRAGTQSYEQYF. The CDR3 DNA reads as TGTGCCAGCAGAGCCGGGACGCAATCCTACGAGCAGTACTTC.

This clonotype was seen just once. This chain connects TRBV2 to TRBJ2-7; no clear D. Per the germline V gene, CDR1 is SNHLY and CDR2 is FYNNEI. The V and J ends lost 2 bases and 2 bases respectively, with 13 bases between them. The CDR3 covers 15 residues. In nucleotides, the CDR3 is TGTGCCAGCAGTGAACATGTGCGGAGCACCTACGAGCAGTACTTC. It translates to CASSEHVRSTYEQYF.

This clonotype occurred many times. The chain links TRBV20-1 to TRBJ2-5; tentative D call: TRBD2 (6 bases). The CDR3 is made up of 14 amino acids. Trimming took 3 bases from V and 5 from J, leaving 16 bases between them. The germline V gene has CDR1 DFQATT and CDR2 SNEGSKA (reference sequence). The CDR3 region has the DNA TGCAGTGCTAGTGTAACGGGAGAGAGGGAGACCCAGTACTTC. Amino acids: CSASVTGERETQYF.

This clonotype was detected a few times. This chain joins TRBV7-2 and TRBJ2-7, with a possible D match to TRBD1 (6 bases). The V gene lost 5 bases and the J gene lost 3 bases, with 14 bases spanning the gap. CDR1 and CDR2 from the germline V gene are SGHTA and FQGNSA. The CDR3 consists of 14 residues. The CDR3 spells CASSQQGHSYEQYF. The CDR3 bases are TGTGCCAGCAGCCAACAGGGACACAGCTACGAGCAGTACTTC.

This clonotype was seen repeatedly, ten times or more. The chain employs TRBV6-5 and TRBJ2-7; 7 bases are a match to TRBD2. V was pared by 5 bases and J by 4 bases, with 14 bases of the junction left unmatched. CDR1 and CDR2 from the germline V gene are MNHEY and SVGAGI. The CDR3 is 16 amino acids. The CDR3 region is CASSLSGSSGGYEQYF. As DNA, the CDR3 is TGTGCCAGCAGTCTTAGCGGGTCTAGCGGTGGATACGAGCAGTACTTC.

In its sample, this clonotype was seen many times. The chain links TRBV5-1 to TRBJ2-5; D is unresolved. This CDR3 comprises 15 residues. The V and J ends lost 3 bases and 0 bases respectively, with 12 bases between them. CDR1 is SGHRS, CDR2 YFSETQ, per germline. CDR3 amino acids: CASSYGRGNQETQYF. In DNA, the CDR3 is TGCGCCAGCAGCTACGGCCGCGGTAACCAAGAGACCCAGTACTTC.

This chain connects TRBV5-1 to TRBJ2-5, with D perhaps matching TRBD2 (5 bases). Germline V gene sequence: CDR1 SGHRS, CDR2 YFSETQ. The CDR3 runs 14 residues. V was shortened by 4 bases and J by 5 bases, with 15 bases between the two germline ends. CDR3 loop: CASSAGLVGETQYF. The DNA of the CDR3 is TGCGCCAGCAGCGCAGGACTCGTAGGGGAGACCCAGTACTTC.